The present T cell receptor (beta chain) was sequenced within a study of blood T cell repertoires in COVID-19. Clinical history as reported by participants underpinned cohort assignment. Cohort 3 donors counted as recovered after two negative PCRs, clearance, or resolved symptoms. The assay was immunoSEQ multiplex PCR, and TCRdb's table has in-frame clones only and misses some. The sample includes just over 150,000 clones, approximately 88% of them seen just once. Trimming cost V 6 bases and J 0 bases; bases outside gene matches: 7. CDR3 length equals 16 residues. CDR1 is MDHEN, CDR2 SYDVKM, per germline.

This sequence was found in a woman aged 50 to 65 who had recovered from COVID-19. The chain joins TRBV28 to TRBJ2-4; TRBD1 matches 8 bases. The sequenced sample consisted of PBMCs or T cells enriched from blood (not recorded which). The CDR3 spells CASSATGGLAKNIQYF. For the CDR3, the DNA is TGTGCCAGCAGCGCAACAGGGGGACTAGCCAAAAACATTCAGTACTTC.